The rows below give T cell receptor beta chains drawn from one sample of a study of identical twins. TCRdb itself ran the 5' RACE reads through MiXCR, one entry per CDR3 protein. The table has 1.5 million to 2 million distinct CDR3 sequences, less than 40% seen once. The specimen was cord blood. The receptor set was obtained from a newborn girl in good health. Each CDR3 is given with its conserved first and last residue. A D gene is named only where the DNA matches it firmly. Only some rows state a clone size, as once, few, many or a class for expanded clones.

D: NA
J: TRBJ1-2
V: TRBV5-1
size: few
CDR3: CASSLEAQANYGYTF
DNA: TGCGCCAGCAGCTTGGAAGCACAGGCGAACTATGGCTACACCTTC

D: TRBD2
J: TRBJ2-5
V: TRBV10-3
size: few
CDR3: CAARGLVGQQETQYF
DNA: TGTGCCGCCAGAGGACTAGTGGGCCAACAAGAGACCCAGTACTTC

D: NA
J: TRBJ2-3
V: TRBV20-1
size: many
CDR3: CSARSGYTQYF
DNA: TGCAGTGCTAGATCCGGTTATACGCAGTATTTT

D: NA
J: TRBJ2-1
V: TRBV5-1
size: NA
CDR3: CASSLPRLVTHNEQFF
DNA: TGCGCCAGCAGCCTACCTAGACTAGTCACACACAATGAGCAGTTCTTC

D: TRBD1
J: TRBJ2-7
V: TRBV27
size: NA
CDR3: CASSSPIQDRRNEQYF
DNA: TGTGCCAGCAGCTCTCCGATACAGGACAGGCGTAACGAGCAGTACTTC

D: TRBD2
J: TRBJ2-5
V: TRBV7-2
size: few
CDR3: CASSFGLAGGLETQYF
DNA: TGTGCCAGCAGCTTCGGACTAGCGGGAGGGTTAGAGACCCAGTACTTC

D: NA
J: TRBJ1-1
V: TRBV6-1
size: few
CDR3: CASRSGGGNSNTEAFF
DNA: TGTGCCAGCAGGAGTGGGGGGGGAAACTCGAACACTGAAGCTTTCTTT

D: TRBD1
J: TRBJ2-1
V: TRBV20-1
size: NA
CDR3: CSARGDSPQFF
DNA: TGCAGTGCTAGAGGGGACAGTCCGCAGTTCTTC

D: NA
J: TRBJ2-3
V: TRBV5-1
size: NA
CDR3: CASSGSGTPFTQYF
DNA: TGCGCCAGCAGCGGATCCGGGACACCTTTTACGCAGTATTTT

D: TRBD2
J: TRBJ2-2
V: TRBV2
size: NA
CDR3: CASIYGTSGANTGELFF
DNA: TGTGCCAGCATCTACGGGACTAGCGGGGCGAACACCGGGGAGCTGTTTTTT

D: NA
J: TRBJ1-5
V: TRBV6-1
size: NA
CDR3: CASTLGRGNNQPQHF
DNA: TGTGCCAGCACACTCGGACGGGGGAACAATCAGCCCCAGCATTTT

D: NA
J: TRBJ1-2
V: TRBV5-5
size: many
CDR3: CASNGRPYNYGYTF
DNA: TGTGCCAGCAACGGACGACCCTATAACTATGGCTACACCTTC

D: NA
J: TRBJ2-3
V: TRBV6-4
size: few
CDR3: CASSDSALGSSTDTQYF
DNA: TGTGCCAGCAGTGACTCTGCGCTAGGAAGTAGCACAGATACGCAGTATTTT

D: NA
J: TRBJ1-2
V: TRBV20-1
size: NA
CDR3: CSARDLASFNYGYTF
DNA: TGCAGTGCTAGAGATCTTGCCAGTTTTAACTATGGCTACACCTTC

D: TRBD1
J: TRBJ1-1
V: TRBV11-2
size: NA
CDR3: CASSRDRGSTAFF
DNA: TGTGCCAGCAGCCGAGACAGGGGGTCGACAGCTTTCTTT

D: TRBD1
J: TRBJ2-7
V: TRBV12-3/TRBV12-4
size: few
CDR3: CASSLTRGQGSYEQYF
DNA: TGTGCCAGCAGTTTAACCCGGGGACAGGGGTCCTACGAGCAGTACTTC

D: TRBD1
J: TRBJ2-1
V: TRBV20-1
size: NA
CDR3: CSARRTGFLNEQFF
DNA: TGCAGTGCTAGGCGGACAGGGTTCCTTAATGAGCAGTTCTTC

D: TRBD1
J: TRBJ1-1
V: TRBV29-1
size: many
CDR3: CSVGQGLDTEAFF
DNA: TGCAGCGTCGGACAGGGTTTGGACACTGAAGCTTTCTTT

D: TRBD1
J: TRBJ1-2
V: TRBV6-2/TRBV6-3
size: NA
CDR3: CASSYTTGIGTRNYGYTF
DNA: TGTGCCAGCAGTTACACGACAGGGATCGGAACTCGGAACTATGGCTACACCTTC

D: TRBD1
J: TRBJ1-4
V: TRBV6-6
size: few
CDR3: CASSYGDRGEKLFF
DNA: TGTGCCAGCAGTTACGGGGACAGGGGTGAAAAACTGTTTTTT

D: NA
J: TRBJ2-1
V: TRBV28
size: few
CDR3: CASSLGPGRYNEQFF
DNA: TGTGCCAGCAGCCTCGGACCTGGGCGTTACAATGAGCAGTTCTTC

D: TRBD2
J: TRBJ2-5
V: TRBV7-9
size: NA
CDR3: CASRLASGSLIAWNEQYF
DNA: TGTGCCAGCCGCTTGGCTAGCGGGAGTCTCATCGCGTGGAATGAGCAGTACTTC

D: NA
J: TRBJ2-1
V: TRBV27
size: NA
CDR3: CASSLSLAGDEQFF
DNA: TGTGCCAGCAGTTTATCACTAGCCGGCGATGAGCAGTTCTTC

D: TRBD2
J: TRBJ2-7
V: TRBV20-1
size: NA
CDR3: CSARRAGDASSYEQYF
DNA: TGCAGTGCTCGCCGAGCGGGGGACGCAAGCTCCTACGAGCAGTACTTC

D: TRBD1
J: TRBJ2-1
V: TRBV29-1
size: few
CDR3: CSVEEFQGAEQFF
DNA: TGCAGCGTTGAAGAGTTCCAGGGGGCTGAGCAGTTCTTC

D: NA
J: TRBJ1-4
V: TRBV20-1
size: NA
CDR3: CSARDSSIGGEKLFF
DNA: TGCAGTGCTAGAGACAGTTCCATAGGGGGTGAAAAACTGTTTTTT

D: NA
J: TRBJ2-5
V: TRBV2
size: NA
CDR3: CASRATRETQYF
DNA: TGTGCCAGCAGGGCAACACGGGAGACCCAGTACTTC

D: NA
J: TRBJ2-6
V: TRBV20-1
size: few
CDR3: CSAPSGASGANVLTF
DNA: TGCAGTGCTCCCTCAGGGGCCTCTGGGGCCAACGTCCTGACTTTC

D: NA
J: TRBJ1-6
V: TRBV20-1
size: NA
CDR3: CSARSGLGSSPLHF
DNA: TGCAGTGCTAGATCTGGCCTGGGTTCTTCACCCCTCCACTTT